This T cell receptor (beta chain) stems from a study of response to subunit inactivated influenza vaccine. V was clipped by 5 bases and J by 6 bases, with 10 bases between them. The CDR3 runs to 13 residues. Germline assignment: CDR1 SGHNT and CDR2 YENEEA. The study's findings and limits: It was suggested by the authors that few new T cells are recruited by each seasonal influenza vaccination.

This clonotype has at least ten counts. Its antigen is currently unknown. Via MiXCR, TCRdb re-called the RT-PCR reads, giving one row per CDR3 protein. This table has over 750,000 distinct CDR3 sequences, 21% appearing once. The rearrangement joins TRBV11-3 to TRBJ2-2, with D possibly being TRBD1 (6 bases). This TCR was recovered from a man aged 50-60 years who received an inactivated influenza vaccine. Here the sequenced sample was PBMCs from blood, taken roughly 5 days after vaccination. The CDR3 protein is CASSLRGSGELFF. The CDR3 DNA is TGTGCCAGCAGCCTGAGGGGGTCCGGGGAGCTGTTTTTT.